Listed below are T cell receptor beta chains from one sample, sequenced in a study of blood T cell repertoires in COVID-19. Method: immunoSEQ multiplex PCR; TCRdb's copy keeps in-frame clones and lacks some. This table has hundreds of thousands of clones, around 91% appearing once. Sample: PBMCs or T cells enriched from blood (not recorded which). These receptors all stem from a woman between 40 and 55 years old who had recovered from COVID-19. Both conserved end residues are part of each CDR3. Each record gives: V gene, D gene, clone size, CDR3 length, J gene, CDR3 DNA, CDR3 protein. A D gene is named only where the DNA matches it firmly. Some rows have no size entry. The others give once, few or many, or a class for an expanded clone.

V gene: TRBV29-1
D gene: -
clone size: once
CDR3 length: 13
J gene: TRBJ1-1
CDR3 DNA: TGCAGCGTTGAGCGGGGGGCTTACACTGAAGCTTTCTTT
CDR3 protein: CSVERGAYTEAFF

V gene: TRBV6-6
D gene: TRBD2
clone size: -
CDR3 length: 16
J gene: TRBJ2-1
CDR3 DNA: TGTGCCAGCGGGATTGGACTAGCGGGGAACTACAATGAGCAGTTCTTC
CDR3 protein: CASGIGLAGNYNEQFF

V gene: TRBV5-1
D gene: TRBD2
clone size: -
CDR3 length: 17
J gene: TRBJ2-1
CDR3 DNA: TGCGCCAGCAGCCTTACGACTACTAGCGGGAGTGGTAATGAGCAGTTCTTC
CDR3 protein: CASSLTTTSGSGNEQFF

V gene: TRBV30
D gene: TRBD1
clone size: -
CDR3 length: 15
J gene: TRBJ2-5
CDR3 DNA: TGTGCCTGGAGCCCGTCGGACAGGGACCAAGAGACCCAGTACTTC
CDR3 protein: CAWSPSDRDQETQYF

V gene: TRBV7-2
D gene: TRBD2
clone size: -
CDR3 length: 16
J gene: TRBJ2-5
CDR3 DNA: TGTGCCAGCAGCTCCGGACTAGCGGGAGTTGCAGAGACCCAGTACTTC
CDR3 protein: CASSSGLAGVAETQYF

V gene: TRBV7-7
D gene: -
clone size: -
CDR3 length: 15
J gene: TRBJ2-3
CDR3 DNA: TGTGCTAGCAGCTTAGTCGGGGGTCCTACAGATACGCAGTATTTT
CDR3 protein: CASSLVGGPTDTQYF

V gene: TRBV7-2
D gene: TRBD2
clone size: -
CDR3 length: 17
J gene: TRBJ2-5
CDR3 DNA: TGTGCCAGCAGCCTTCGGACTAGCGGGGGGCGGGGAGAGACCCAGTACTTC
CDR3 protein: CASSLRTSGGRGETQYF

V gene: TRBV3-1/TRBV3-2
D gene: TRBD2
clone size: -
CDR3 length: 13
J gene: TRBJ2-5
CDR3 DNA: TGTGCCAGCAGCCTAGCGGGTAGGGAGACCCAGTACTTC
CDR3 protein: CASSLAGRETQYF

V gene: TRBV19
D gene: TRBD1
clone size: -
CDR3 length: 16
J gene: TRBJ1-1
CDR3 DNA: TGTGCCAGTACCGAAAGGACCGGGACAGGGAGAACTGAAGCTTTCTTT
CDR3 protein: CASTERTGTGRTEAFF

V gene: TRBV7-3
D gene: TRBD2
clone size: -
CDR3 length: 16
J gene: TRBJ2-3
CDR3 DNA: TGTGCCAGCAGCCGCGAGGGGCTAGCGGGAGTTGATACGCAGTATTTT
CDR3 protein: CASSREGLAGVDTQYF